This T cell receptor beta chain originates from a study of shared clonotypes between healthy human individuals. Study as a whole: Aged between 18 and 49, the donors were a couple of women and a few men.

Original methodology: Junction-only sequences produced by ImmunoSEQ had no quality scores, so filtering differed. The method was immunoSEQ multiplex PCR; TCRdb's version includes in-frame clones alone and lacks a portion of them. The V and J calls and clone size come from that table; D and trimming were worked out from the DNA. The sample records 1.4 million or so clones, approximately 98.5% being singletons. Healthy and HIV-negative, the adult donors had no recent acute infections or vaccinations. The V and J ends lost 5 bases and 2 bases respectively, with 13 bases between them. Germline CDR1 reads SGHTA; CDR2 reads FQGNSA. This CDR3 region has 14 residues.

Sample: naive CD4+ T cells sorted from blood. Regarding subset: CD45RA+ positively selected. The rearrangement uses TRBV7-2 and TRBJ2-7; D remains ambiguous. The TCR was taken from a man aged 30 to 39 in good health. CDR3 sequence reads: CASSIDGGPYEQYF. DNA of the CDR3: TGTGCCAGCAGCATAGACGGTGGCCCCTACGAGCAGTACTTC.